Below, 5 T cell receptor beta chains from the same sample are listed, as sequenced in a study of CD8 T cells in Susac syndrome. Random hexamers primed reverse transcription of about 0.5 to 1 ug RNA. Via MiXCR, TCRdb re-called the immunoSEQ multiplex PCR reads, giving one row per CDR3 protein. The sample includes approximately 200,000 distinct CDR3 sequences, about 96% of them seen just once. The sequenced sample was CD4+ T cells from PBMCs. All receptors come from a human donor with multiple sclerosis.

The rearrangement uses TRBV20-1 and TRBJ1-2, with a possible D match to TRBD1 (5 bases). Germline V gene data show CDR1 as DFQATT and CDR2 as SNEGSKA (reference sequence). V lost 1 base to trimming and J lost 3 bases, with 9 bases between them. There are 13 residues in the CDR3. The CDR3 loop is CSARGRGDYGYTF. CDR3 sequence (DNA): TGCAGTGCTAGAGGTCGGGGGGACTATGGCTACACCTTC.

This clonotype was counted a single time. The rearrangement links TRBV24-1 to TRBJ1-1; TRBD1 might be the D (6 bases). CDR1 and CDR2 (germline): KGHDR, SFDVKD. The CDR3 runs to 13 residues. The V and J ends lost 7 bases and 3 bases respectively, with 11 bases between them. This chain's CDR3 is CATSTGKDTEAFF. The CDR3, as DNA: TGTGCCACCAGCACAGGGAAGGACACTGAAGCTTTCTTT.

The V and J genes are TRBV24-1 and TRBJ1-2, with 10 bases identical to TRBD1. Germline CDR1 KGHDR, CDR2 SFDVKD. The trim removed 4 bases at V and 6 bases at J, leaving 4 bases unmatched. The CDR3 is 14 amino acids. The CDR3 coding sequence is TGTGCCACCAGTGACACCGGACAGGGGGATGGCTACACCTTC. This translates into CATSDTGQGDGYTF.

The J gene is TRBJ1-1, the V gene TRBV18; 7 nucleotides align to TRBD1. Unmatched junction bases numbered 7, after V lost 5 bases and J lost 7 bases. The CDR3 is 13 residues long. From germline, CDR1 is KGHSH and CDR2 LQKENI. The DNA of the CDR3 is TGTGCCAGCTCAGCGGACAGGAAACATGAAGCTTTCTTT. It is translated as CASSADRKHEAFF. Full variable domain (remainder filled in from reference TRBV18 and TRBJ1-1): NAGVMQNPRHLVRRRGQEARLRCSPMKGHSHVYWYRQLPEEGLKFMVYLQKENIIDESGMPKERFSAEFPKEGPSILRIQQVVRGDSAAYFCASSADRKHEAFFGQGTRLTVV.

CDR3: CASSSHVLQETQYF. The CDR3 region has the DNA TGTGCCAGTTCCTCACACGTACTTCAAGAGACCCAGTACTTC. The genes are TRBV3-1 and TRBJ2-5; D not certain. Germline values: CDR1 LGHDT, CDR2 YNNKEL (reference sequence). This CDR3 contains 14 residues. V gave up 9 bases and J gave up 2 bases, with 16 bases separating them.